One sample yielded the 27 T cell receptor beta chains listed below, sequenced in a study of blood T cell repertoires in COVID-19. Clones were read by immunoSEQ multiplex PCR, and TCRdb kept only the in-frame ones, dropping some. This table has about 140,000 clones, roughly 81% appearing once. The sequencing input was PBMCs or T cells enriched from blood (not recorded which). The receptor set was obtained from a woman aged 50 to 60 with acute COVID-19.

The J gene is TRBJ1-1, the V gene TRBV27; D is possibly TRBD1 (5 bases). Germline V gives CDR1 MNHEY, CDR2 SMNVEV (reference sequence). The CDR3 covers 15 residues. With 2 bases removed from V and 4 bases from J, the gap between germline ends came to 14 bases. The DNA of the CDR3 is TGTGCCAGCAGTTTAGGAGGGACTGGGGCCACTGAAGCTTTCTTT. Translation: CASSLGGTGATEAFF.

The V gene is TRBV11-1, the J gene TRBJ2-5; D may be TRBD2 (6 bases). V was clipped by 3 bases and J by 2 bases, with 7 bases between them. The CDR3 consists of 13 residues. Germline CDR1 SGHAT, CDR2 FQDESV (reference sequence). The CDR3 DNA reads TGTGCCAGCAGCTTTGGGGGGCAAGAGACCCAGTACTTC. It encodes CASSFGGQETQYF. The whole variable domain, filled in from reference TRBV11-1 and TRBJ2-5, reads EAEVAQSPRYKITEKSQAVAFWCDPISGHATLYWYRQILGQGPELLVQFQDESVVDDSQLPKDRFSAERLKGVDSTLKIQPAELGDSAMYLCASSFGGQETQYFGPGTRLLVL.

The rearrangement joins TRBV3-1 (or the pseudogene TRBV3-2) to TRBJ2-6, with 8 bases aligning to TRBD1. After removal of 8 bases from V and 1 base from J, the junction contained 7 bases not matched to a gene. CDR1 LGHDT and CDR2 YNNKEL come from the germline V gene (reference sequence). The CDR3 is 16 residues long. In DNA form, the CDR3 reads TGTGCCAGCCCGGGACAGGTCCTTTCTGGGGCCAACGTCCTGACTTTC. It specifies CASPGQVLSGANVLTF.

This clone was seen more than once but under ten times. The chain is built from TRBV1 and TRBJ2-2; the table assigns TRBD2, which was not confirmed against the DNA. TRBV1 is reported as a pseudogene. The CDR3 contains 17 residues. As DNA, the CDR3 is TGCACCAGCAGCCAAGATAGGTTTGCGGATAACACCGGGGAGCTGTTTTTT. Amino acids: CTSSQDRFADNTGELFF.

V and J are TRBV2 and TRBJ2-2; TRBD1 matches 9 bases. This CDR3 is built from 15 residues. Germline loops: CDR1 SNHLY, CDR2 FYNNEI. With 3 bases clipped from V and 7 bases from J, the junction kept 6 bases outside the gene matches. The CDR3 here is CASSERGQGGGELFF. Written as DNA, the CDR3 is TGTGCCAGCAGTGAGAGGGGACAGGGCGGCGGGGAGCTGTTTTTT.

V and J are TRBV30 and TRBJ1-2; D might be TRBD1 (5 bases). This CDR3 has 12 residues. Germline CDR1 GTSNPN, CDR2 SVGIG (reference sequence). Trimming left V 4 bases short and J 9 bases short, with 15 bases between. The CDR3 sequence is CAWTRRAGSYTF. The CDR3 bases are TGTGCCTGGACAAGAAGGGCAGGGAGCTACACCTTC. The whole variable domain, filled in from reference TRBV30 and TRBJ1-2, reads SQTIHQWPATLVQPVGSPLSLECTVEGTSNPNLYWYRQAAGRGLQLLFYSVGIGQISSEVPQNLSASRPQDRQFILSSKKLLLSDSGFYLCAWTRRAGSYTFGSGTRLTVV.

The CDR3 spells CASSKSRTGGNSPLHF. The CDR3 DNA reads TGTGCCAGTAGTAAATCACGGACGGGGGGAAATTCACCCCTCCACTTT. This chain joins TRBV19 and TRBJ1-6, with a tentative D call TRBD1 (5 bases). V lost 4 bases, J lost 7 bases, and 17 bases lay in between. The CDR3 is 16 residues long. Germline V gives CDR1 LNHDA, CDR2 SQIVND (reference sequence).

This clone was detected only once. CDR3 nucleotides: TGTGCCAGCAGCTCACAGGGGGCGATCGAGCAGTACTTC. Residues: CASSSQGAIEQYF. This rearrangement joins TRBV12-3 or TRBV12-4 to TRBJ2-7, with 9 bases identical to TRBD1. This CDR3 comprises 13 residues. The trim removed 6 bases at V and 6 bases at J, leaving 6 bases unmatched.

The rearrangement joins TRBV5-1 to TRBJ1-5; a weak D match, TRBD1 (6 bases). Trimming removed 4 bases at V and 0 bases at J, with 11 bases between. The CDR3 is made up of 15 amino acids. Germline V gene lookup returns CDR1 SGHRS and CDR2 YFSETQ. CDR3 sequence: CASSEQGNSNQPQHF. The CDR3 coding sequence is TGCGCCAGCAGCGAGCAGGGGAATAGCAATCAGCCCCAGCATTTT.

This clone occurred once. The CDR3 sequence is CASSPGQGKGETQYF. In DNA, the CDR3 is TGTGCCAGCTCACCTGGACAGGGGAAAGGGGAGACCCAGTACTTC. The V and J genes are TRBV18 and TRBJ2-5, with TRBD1 matching over 9 bases. After removal of 3 bases from V and 5 bases from J, the junction contained 7 bases not matched to a gene. The CDR3 sequence is 15 residues long. Germline V lookup: CDR1 KGHSH, CDR2 LQKENI.

The gene calls are TRBV11-2 and TRBJ2-7, with 12 bases fitting TRBD2. V was pared by 1 base and J by 6 bases, with 7 bases of the junction left unmatched. The CDR3 spans 16 residues. CDR1 is SGHAT, CDR2 FQNNGV, per germline. Written as DNA, the CDR3 is TGTGCCAGCAGCTTAGTCCCACTAGCGGGAGGAGGCGAGCAGTACTTC. Encoded protein: CASSLVPLAGGGEQYF.

The gene calls are TRBV27 and TRBJ2-2; weak D call: TRBD1 (5 bases). The CDR3 length is 17 residues. The V gene lost 3 bases and the J gene lost 5 bases, with 19 bases spanning the gap. The germline V gene has CDR1 MNHEY and CDR2 SMNVEV (reference sequence). The CDR3: CASSFRAQGRWTGELFF. In DNA form, the CDR3 reads TGTGCCAGCAGTTTTAGGGCGCAGGGCCGATGGACCGGGGAGCTGTTTTTT.

V and J are TRBV11-1 and TRBJ2-1, with a tentative D call TRBD2 (5 bases). The length of the CDR3 is 10 residues. Germline CDR1 reads SGHAT; CDR2 reads FQDESV (reference sequence). The V end lost 8 bases, the J end lost 6 bases, and 5 bases lay between the germline ends. The chain's CDR3 is CASGSNEQFF. The CDR3 DNA follows: TGTGCCAGCGGGAGCAATGAGCAGTTCTTC.

This clone has more than one count but fewer than ten. The CDR3 bases are TGCGCCAGCAGCTTGGGACAGGGGGTCGAAGCTTTCTTT. As protein: CASSLGQGVEAFF. The chain couples TRBV5-1 to TRBJ1-1; 9 bases are shared with TRBD1. Germline values: CDR1 SGHRS, CDR2 YFSETQ. V lost 0 bases and J lost 8; bases outside the gene matches: 2. The CDR3 covers 13 residues.

The chain has TRBV7-8 and TRBJ2-1, with 7 bases lining up with TRBD2. With V trimmed by 7 bases and J by 0 bases, 9 bases remained unmatched. This CDR3 is built from 16 residues. Germline CDR1 is SGHVS and CDR2 is FQNEAQ. The CDR3 DNA reads TGTGCCAGCATCCCTAAGACTAGCTACTCCTACAATGAGCAGTTCTTC. As protein: CASIPKTSYSYNEQFF.

This clone was seen just once. The chain employs TRBV4-3 and TRBJ2-7, with 11 nucleotides matching TRBD2. The germline V gene has CDR1 LGHNA and CDR2 YSLEER. The CDR3 runs 15 residues. J gave up 3 bases and V 2 bases, and 3 bases lay outside the gene matches. The CDR3 sequence is CASSQTLAGGYEQYF. CDR3 DNA sequence: TGCGCCAGCAGCCAAACGCTAGCGGGAGGCTACGAGCAGTACTTC.

This clone was seen once. The chain links TRBV5-1 to TRBJ1-1, with D perhaps matching TRBD1 (6 bases). The CDR3 covers 13 residues. Germline lookup yields CDR1 SGHRS and CDR2 YFSETQ. Trimming cost V 4 bases and J 6 bases, with 13 bases left between them. DNA of the CDR3: TGCGCCAGCAGCACCGGCGGGGGCTCTGAAGCTTTCTTT. Translating gives CASSTGGGSEAFF.

About this clone: The sample carries other DNA sequences with the same CDR3. The V call is TRBV19, the J call TRBJ2-7, with TRBD1 matching 7 bases. The CDR3 has 13 amino acids. The V gene end was trimmed by 6 bases and the J gene end by 3 bases; junction bases not matched to a gene: 5. The germline CDR1 and CDR2 sequences are LNHDA and SQIVND (reference sequence). As DNA, the CDR3 is TGTGCCAGTAGACCGACAGGGAGCTACGAGCAGTACTTC. As protein: CASRPTGSYEQYF. The whole variable domain, filled in from reference TRBV19 and TRBJ2-7, reads DGGITQSPKYLFRKEGQNVTLSCEQNLNHDAMYWYRQDPGQGLRLIYYSQIVNDFQKGDIAEGYSVSREKKESFPLTVTSAQKNPTAFYLCASRPTGSYEQYFGPGTRLTVT.

V usage is TRBV4-1 and J usage is TRBJ1-2, with 7 nucleotides matching TRBD1. The CDR3 loop spans 14 amino acids. Germline lookup yields CDR1 MGHRA and CDR2 YSYEKL. The V and J ends lost 2 bases and 8 bases, in that order; junction bases with no gene match: 8. The CDR3: CASSQLRQGEGYTF. The CDR3 DNA reads TGCGCCAGCAGCCAACTAAGACAGGGAGAAGGCTACACCTTC.

This clone was found once. The V gene is TRBV5-1, the J gene TRBJ2-7; 7 bases fit TRBD1. The CDR3 loop spans 15 amino acids. Germline lookup yields CDR1 SGHRS and CDR2 YFSETQ. The trim removed 4 bases at V and 2 bases at J, leaving 9 bases unmatched. The CDR3 nucleotides read TGCGCCAGCAGCCGTCCGGGACAGCATCCCTACGAGCAGTACTTC. Amino acid sequence: CASSRPGQHPYEQYF.

The CDR3 region is CATSRVFDSRNEKLFF. The CDR3 DNA follows: TGTGCCACCAGCAGGGTCTTTGACAGCAGAAATGAAAAACTGTTTTTT. The chain joins TRBV15 to TRBJ1-4; D is possibly TRBD1 (5 bases). V was cut by 3 bases and J by 5 bases, with 16 bases left in between. Germline lookup yields CDR1 LNHNV and CDR2 YYDKDF (reference sequence). This CDR3 has 16 residues.

The chain links TRBV28 to TRBJ2-7; TRBD2 matches 7 bases. Germline trimming cut 7 bases from V and 2 bases from J; bases unmatched to any gene: 2. Germline V CDR1 and CDR2: MDHEN, SYDVKM. CDR3 length: 12 amino acids. The chain's CDR3 is CASNGRTYEQYF. The CDR3 bases are TGTGCCAGCAACGGGAGGACCTACGAGCAGTACTTC.

The chain links TRBV9 to TRBJ2-1, with 14 positions matching TRBD2. Germline V CDR1 and CDR2: SGDLS, YYNGEE. The CDR3 loop spans 20 amino acids. J gave up 1 base and V 3 bases, and 12 bases lay outside the gene matches. For the CDR3, the DNA is TGTGCCAGCAGCGCCTCGGGACTAGCGGGAGACAGGGATTCCTACAATGAGCAGTTCTTC. Its protein is CASSASGLAGDRDSYNEQFF.

This clone has a handful of counts. DNA for the CDR3: TGTGCCAGCGGGCCGGGACAGGGGAGTGGCGAGACCCAGTACTTC. It translates to CASGPGQGSGETQYF. This chain connects TRBV6-5 to TRBJ2-5, with 10 bases lining up with TRBD1. V dropped 8 bases and J dropped 5; count of bases not matched to a gene: 11. CDR1 is MNHEY, CDR2 SVGAGI, per germline. The CDR3 contains 15 residues.

This rearrangement joins TRBV12-3 or TRBV12-4 to TRBJ2-7, with D unclear. V lost 6 bases, J lost 0 bases, and 6 bases lay in between. The CDR3 loop spans 12 amino acids. The CDR3 here is CASSSSSYEQYF. The DNA for the CDR3 is TGTGCCAGCAGCTCTAGCTCCTACGAGCAGTACTTC.

This chain links TRBV5-4 with TRBJ1-2; D possibly corresponds to TRBD1 (6 bases). CDR1 and CDR2 (germline): SGHNT, YYREEE (reference sequence). The CDR3 consists of 13 residues. Trimming removed 3 bases from V and 11 bases from J, with 17 bases in between. CDR3 sequence (DNA): TGTGCCAGCAGCTCCGGGGGGGCGGGTGGTTACACCTTC. Protein product: CASSSGGAGGYTF.

The chain has TRBV24-1 and TRBJ2-1, with TRBD2 matching over 11 bases. The CDR3 runs to 15 residues. Germline trimming cut 2 bases from V and 7 bases from J; bases unmatched to any gene: 3. Germline loops: CDR1 KGHDR, CDR2 SFDVKD. In nucleotides, the CDR3 is TGTGCCACCAGTGATTCGGGACTAGCGGAAAATGAGCAGTTCTTC. It codes for CATSDSGLAENEQFF.